This TCR beta chain originates from a study of T-cell memory formation after mild COVID-19. Study-level points and caveats: From day 15 to 85, contracting clones were balanced between CD4 and CD8, whereas later expanders leaned toward CD4+. Memory sampled before infection contained some responding clones, suggesting cross-reactive memory joined. Among CD4+ contracting clones, most were CM and EM, and CD8+ ones EMRA.

With regard to this clonotype: Its cognate antigen is unknown.

The CDR3 is made up of 15 amino acids. Germline V gives CDR1 ENHRY, CDR2 SYGVKD. V gave up 4 bases and J gave up 7 bases; unmatched junction bases: 8. 5'RACE with constant-segment primers yielded barcoded, UMI-tagged TCR alpha and TCR beta cDNA libraries. Each CDR3 protein gets one entry after TCRdb re-called the 5' RACE reads with MiXCR. The profile shows 150,000 to 200,000 distinct CDR3 sequences, 20% to 25% of them singletons. The chain couples TRBV10-3 to TRBJ2-1; 9 nucleotides align to TRBD2. Material for sequencing was PBMCs or a T cell subset sorted from them (not recorded which). The sequence came from an adult woman who had mild COVID-19 (a few samples of this study predate the infection). Cell type and time point are not known. CDR3 residues: CAISGGVAGENEQFF. The CDR3 coding sequence is TGTGCCATCAGTGGGGGAGTAGCGGGAGAGAATGAGCAGTTCTTC.